Each of the 29 T cell receptor beta chains below was sequenced from the same sample in a study of technical replicates of blood from several donors (TCRdb year 2017). The protocol used for the library was the immunoSEQ multiplex PCR assay. The source is immuneACCESS, and TCRdb retained only in-frame sequences with V and J called. Part of the clones is not carried over; for the studies checked, unresolved V genes explain less than half of this, and the remainder is unexplained. The table for this sample lists 75,000 to 100,000 clones; roughly 94% of them were counted only once. The ten largest clonotypes hold about 0.25% of the sample. What was sequenced was T cells isolated from PBMCs. All receptors come from a human donor in good health.

The rearrangement joins TRBV5-1 to TRBJ2-5; D remains ambiguous. V lost 2 bases, J lost 5 bases, and 10 bases lay in between. Germline V gene data show CDR1 as SGHRS and CDR2 as YFSETQ. The CDR3 length is 13 residues. The CDR3 region has the DNA TGCGCCAGCAGCTTTGGCAGCAGGGAGACCCAGTACTTC. This translates into CASSFGSRETQYF.

This clone occurred once. The rearrangement links TRBV27 to TRBJ2-7; D may be TRBD1 (6 bases). CDR3 length: 13 residues. The ends were cut back, 8 bases at V and 7 bases at J, with 18 bases in the middle. CDR1 is MNHEY, CDR2 SMNVEV, per germline (reference sequence). This chain's CDR3 is CASGRPLQGEQYF. DNA of the CDR3: TGTGCCAGCGGAAGGCCCCTCCAGGGGGAGCAGTACTTC.

V and J are TRBV6-5 and TRBJ2-5, with 7 bases fitting TRBD2. CDR3 length equals 14 residues. The junction had 6 bases not matched to a gene; V was cut back by 3 bases and J by 5 bases. CDR1 MNHEY and CDR2 SVGAGI come from the germline V gene. CDR3 protein: CASSYWGGLETQYF. The DNA for the CDR3 is TGTGCCAGCAGTTATTGGGGGGGGTTGGAGACCCAGTACTTC.

V is TRBV7-9 and J is TRBJ1-2; TRBD1 is a possible D gene (5 bases). The CDR3 covers 14 residues. With 4 bases removed from V and 4 bases from J, the gap between germline ends came to 13 bases. In germline, CDR1 is SEHNR, CDR2 FQNEAQ (reference sequence). DNA for the CDR3: TGTGCCAGCAGCTGGTCGGGGGAGGGCTATGGCTACACCTTC. It encodes CASSWSGEGYGYTF.

This chain uses TRBV30 with TRBJ2-1, with D possibly being TRBD2 (6 bases). Germline CDR1 reads GTSNPN; CDR2 reads SVGIG (reference sequence). The CDR3 has 14 residues. The V gene lost 5 bases and the J gene lost 7 bases, with 18 bases spanning the gap. CDR3 nucleotide sequence: TGTGCCTGGGGTAGGAGGGGCCGGTTTAATGAGCAGTTCTTC. The encoded protein is CAWGRRGRFNEQFF.

V is TRBV7-9 and J is TRBJ2-1, with a weak D call TRBD2 (6 bases). The CDR3 consists of 16 residues. CDR1 and CDR2 from the germline V gene are SEHNR and FQNEAQ (reference sequence). Trimming took 5 bases from V and 1 from J, leaving 15 bases between them. The CDR3, as DNA: TGTGCCAGCAGCCATCCGAGGGACTTATCCTACAATGAGCAGTTCTTC. This gives the protein CASSHPRDLSYNEQFF. Using reference TRBV7-9 and TRBJ2-1 for the parts outside the CDR3, the full variable domain is DTGVSQNPRHKITKRGQNVTFRCDPISEHNRLYWYRQTLGQGPEFLTYFQNEAQLEKSRLLSDRFSAERPKGSFSTLEIQRTEQGDSAMYLCASSHPRDLSYNEQFFGPGTRLTVL.

This sequence joins TRBV27 and TRBJ2-3, with a tentative D call TRBD1 (5 bases). CDR3 length: 14 amino acids. Trimming took 4 bases from V and 8 from J, leaving 16 bases between them. Germline-derived CDR1 and CDR2 are MNHEY and SMNVEV (reference sequence). Written as DNA, the CDR3 is TGTGCCAGCAGTTACCCCGGACACGCGGCTACGCAGTATTTT. This gives the protein CASSYPGHAATQYF.

The V call is TRBV7-9, the J call TRBJ1-2; D not certain. The germline V gene has CDR1 SEHNR and CDR2 FQNEAQ (reference sequence). The V end was cut by 2 bases, the J end by 3 bases, with 13 bases between. CDR3 length: 15 amino acids. The CDR3 DNA is TGTGCCAGCAGCTTAATCTACGAGGCACACTATGGCTACACCTTC. Its translation is CASSLIYEAHYGYTF.

The chain links TRBV5-1 to TRBJ2-7; TRBD2 matches at 10 bases. Trimming removed 0 bases from V and 6 bases from J; junction bases left unmatched: 6. CDR3 length: 15 residues. The V gene's germline CDR1 is SGHRS and CDR2 YFSETQ. Here the CDR3 reads CASSLGPSGSREQYF. The CDR3 nucleotides read TGCGCCAGCAGCTTGGGGCCTAGCGGGAGTCGCGAGCAGTACTTC. Complete variable domain (other parts from reference TRBV5-1 and TRBJ2-7): KAGVTQTPRYLIKTRGQQVTLSCSPISGHRSVSWYQQTPGQGLQFLFEYFSETQRNKGNFPGRFSGRQFSNSRSEMNVSTLELGDSALYLCASSLGPSGSREQYFGPGTRLTVT.

The J gene is TRBJ1-1, the V gene TRBV7-8, with 8 nucleotides matching TRBD1. This CDR3 is 20 amino acids long. Germline CDR1 reads SGHVS; CDR2 reads FQNEAQ. V shed 4 bases, J shed 4 bases, and the junction held 23 bases outside the gene matches. The CDR3 region is CASSSTKYYLGQGRITEAFF. The CDR3 nucleotides are TGTGCCAGCAGCTCTACCAAATACTACTTAGGACAGGGTAGAATCACTGAAGCTTTCTTT. Drawing the rest from reference TRBV7-8 and TRBJ1-1, the complete variable domain is GAGVSQSPRYKVAKRGQDVALRCDPISGHVSLFWYQQALGQGPEFLTYFQNEAQLDKSGLPSDRFFAERPEGSVSTLKIQRTQQEDSAVYLCASSSTKYYLGQGRITEAFFGQGTRLTVV.

This rearrangement joins TRBV6-5 to TRBJ1-5; 9 nucleotides align to TRBD1. Trimming removed 6 bases from V and 5 bases from J; junction bases left unmatched: 5. In germline, CDR1 is MNHEY, CDR2 SVGAGI. CDR3 length: 14 amino acids. The CDR3: CASRLTGGDQPQHF. CDR3 in DNA: TGTGCCAGCAGACTTACAGGGGGCGATCAGCCCCAGCATTTT.

The chain combines TRBV28 with TRBJ2-7; maybe TRBD1 (5 bases). The V gene's germline CDR1 is MDHEN and CDR2 SYDVKM. The CDR3 is 12 residues long. V was cut by 2 bases and J by 6 bases, with 8 bases left in between. The CDR3 here is CASSLVQGEQYF. DNA for the CDR3: TGTGCCAGCAGTTTAGTGCAGGGCGAGCAGTACTTC.

The chain is built from TRBV5-1 and TRBJ2-5; D is undetermined. Trimming stripped 0 bases from V and 2 bases from J, with 11 bases between. Germline loops: CDR1 SGHRS, CDR2 YFSETQ. The CDR3 has 15 amino acids. DNA for the CDR3: TGCGCCAGCAGCTTGGTCGGAGCCCCTCAAGAGACCCAGTACTTC. The encoded protein is CASSLVGAPQETQYF. Combining the CDR3 with reference TRBV5-1 and TRBJ2-5 gives the whole variable domain KAGVTQTPRYLIKTRGQQVTLSCSPISGHRSVSWYQQTPGQGLQFLFEYFSETQRNKGNFPGRFSGRQFSNSRSEMNVSTLELGDSALYLCASSLVGAPQETQYFGPGTRLLVL.

This chain uses TRBV2 with TRBJ1-1; D is perhaps TRBD1 (5 bases). The CDR3 is 15 residues long. Per the germline V gene, CDR1 is SNHLY and CDR2 is FYNNEI. Trimming removed 2 bases at V and 4 bases at J, with 14 bases between. CDR3 region: CASSERGSVRTEAFF. CDR3 in DNA: TGTGCCAGCAGTGAAAGGGGTTCGGTGCGCACTGAAGCTTTCTTT.

The chain couples TRBV14 to TRBJ2-1; D gene unclear. The CDR3 extends over 15 amino acids. V lost 6 bases and J lost 1, with 13 bases in between. The germline V gene has CDR1 SGHDN and CDR2 FVKESK. The CDR3 protein is CASSRRGVSYNEQFF. In nucleotides, the CDR3 is TGTGCCAGCAGTCGCAGAGGTGTTTCCTACAATGAGCAGTTCTTC.

This chain uses TRBV6-5 with TRBJ1-1; 7 nucleotides align to TRBD1. Unmatched junction bases numbered 13, after V lost 6 bases and J lost 9 bases. The CDR3 is 14 amino acids. The germline V gene has CDR1 MNHEY and CDR2 SVGAGI. The CDR3 DNA follows: TGTGCCAGCAGCCCCCCATGGGGACAGAATAAAGCTTTCTTT. It codes for CASSPPWGQNKAFF.

V is TRBV6-1 and J is TRBJ1-2; TRBD1 is a possible D gene (6 bases). Germline V gene data show CDR1 as MNHNS and CDR2 as SASEGT. The CDR3 consists of 14 residues. Trimming cost V 2 bases and J 5 bases, with 12 bases left between them. CDR3 sequence: CASSENRVVYGYTF. DNA for the CDR3: TGTGCCAGCAGTGAAAACAGGGTGGTGTATGGCTACACCTTC.

This clone was picked up one time. This chain connects TRBV6-1 to TRBJ2-3, with TRBD2 identical over 14 bases. Trimming removed 6 bases from V and 1 base from J; junction bases left unmatched: 0. There are 15 residues in the CDR3. From germline, CDR1 is MNHNS and CDR2 SASEGT. The CDR3, as DNA: TGTGCCAGCAGGGGACTAGCGGGGGGCACAGATACGCAGTATTTT. Translation: CASRGLAGGTDTQYF.

The rearrangement links TRBV5-4 to TRBJ1-2, with 7 bases that match TRBD1. J lost 8 bases, V lost 6 bases, and 16 bases had no gene match. This CDR3 contains 15 residues. Germline values: CDR1 SGHNT, CDR2 YYREEE (reference sequence). DNA for the CDR3: TGTGCCAGCACCTCAGCGTACGGAGGGGGCGCCGGCTACACCTTC. Protein product: CASTSAYGGGAGYTF.

In regard to this clone: The sample carries other DNA sequences with the same CDR3. This chain links TRBV5-4 with TRBJ2-5, with a tentative D call TRBD2 (6 bases). With 0 bases removed from V and 4 bases from J, the gap between germline ends came to 7 bases. The CDR3 covers 13 residues. Germline-derived CDR1 and CDR2 are SGHNT and YYREEE (reference sequence). As DNA, the CDR3 is TGTGCCAGCAGCTTGGACGGGGGAGAGACCCAGTACTTC. Translation gives CASSLDGGETQYF.

The chain combines TRBV9 with TRBJ1-1; no clear D gene. Trimming took 4 bases from V and 0 from J, leaving 13 bases between them. The CDR3 contains 15 residues. CDR1 SGDLS and CDR2 YYNGEE come from the germline V gene. This CDR3 is CASSPSVLLNTEAFF. The CDR3 coding sequence is TGTGCCAGCAGCCCGTCGGTCCTGTTGAACACTGAAGCTTTCTTT.

The gene calls are TRBV5-1 and TRBJ2-2; 7 nucleotides match TRBD2. Germline CDR1 and CDR2: SGHRS and YFSETQ. V lost 6 bases and J lost 6; bases outside the gene matches: 23. The CDR3 is 19 amino acids. CDR3 amino acids: CASKLAYGGGPASSGELFF. The CDR3 coding sequence is TGCGCCAGCAAATTGGCATATGGGGGAGGGCCGGCGAGTTCCGGGGAGCTGTTTTTT.

The chain's CDR3 is CASSPTLDRALHF. The CDR3 nucleotides read TGTGCCAGCTCACCCACCTTAGACAGGGCCCTGCATTTT. The gene calls are TRBV18 and TRBJ1-5; 7 bases align to TRBD1. The CDR3 has 13 amino acids. The germline gives CDR1 KGHSH, CDR2 LQKENI. The trim removed 3 bases at V and 15 bases at J, leaving 11 bases unmatched. Drawing the rest from reference TRBV18 and TRBJ1-5, the complete variable domain is NAGVMQNPRHLVRRRGQEARLRCSPMKGHSHVYWYRQLPEEGLKFMVYLQKENIIDESGMPKERFSAEFPKEGPSILRIQQVVRGDSAAYFCASSPTLDRALHFGDGTRLSIL.

The chain combines TRBV5-8 with TRBJ2-7, with a tentative D call TRBD2 (5 bases). This CDR3 is built from 17 residues. Germline CDR1 SGHTS, CDR2 YDEGEE. V was cut by 0 bases and J by 6 bases, with 22 bases left in between. CDR3 nucleotides: TGTGCCAGCAGCTTGGCCAAGCGGATTAGCGTGCATAGCGAGCAGTACTTC. It encodes CASSLAKRISVHSEQYF.

V usage is TRBV19 and J usage is TRBJ2-7, with 9 bases lining up with TRBD2. V was clipped by 3 bases and J by 5 bases; unmatched bases: 2. The germline gives CDR1 LNHDA, CDR2 SQIVND (reference sequence). The CDR3 is 13 residues long. In DNA form, the CDR3 reads TGTGCCAGTAGTATTGCTAGCGGGAACGAGCAGTACTTC. It codes for CASSIASGNEQYF.

V is TRBV2 and J is TRBJ2-3; D call uncertain. The CDR3 is 14 amino acids. The V and J ends lost 8 bases and 3 bases respectively, with 15 bases between them. Per germline, CDR1 SNHLY and CDR2 FYNNEI. The CDR3, as DNA: TGTGCCAGCCACTCCGTTGTTAAGACAGATACGCAGTATTTT. Its translation is CASHSVVKTDTQYF.

The chain is built from TRBV9 and TRBJ2-1; D possibly corresponds to TRBD1 (6 bases). Trimming took off 3 bases at V and 5 bases at J, with 12 bases between the two ends. The CDR3 is 14 residues long. Germline lookup yields CDR1 SGDLS and CDR2 YYNGEE. The CDR3 protein is CASSAHGTNNEQFF. The CDR3 nucleotides read TGTGCCAGCAGCGCCCACGGGACAAACAATGAGCAGTTCTTC.

V is TRBV28 and J is TRBJ1-1; possibly TRBD1 for D (5 bases). The CDR3 is made up of 14 amino acids. Trimming stripped 3 bases from V and 6 bases from J, with 14 bases between. Germline V gives CDR1 MDHEN, CDR2 SYDVKM. The CDR3 reads CASSLGGRGPEAFF. The CDR3 bases are TGTGCCAGCAGTTTGGGGGGGAGGGGACCTGAAGCTTTCTTT.

The chain carries TRBV5-1 and TRBJ2-1; 8 positions agree with TRBD1. The CDR3 is 16 residues long. J lost 13 bases, V lost 0 bases, and 15 bases had no gene match. CDR1 and CDR2 from the germline V gene are SGHRS and YFSETQ. CDR3 sequence: CASSLEPGTGGLGQFF. The CDR3 region has the DNA TGCGCCAGCAGCTTGGAGCCCGGGACAGGAGGGTTAGGACAGTTCTTC.